These T cell receptor beta chains were read from a single sample in a study of cytomegalovirus exposure and HLA in healthy donors. TCRdb keeps only in-frame clones here, not all; method: immunoSEQ multiplex PCR. In the table there are some 170,000 clones, approximately 87% of which are singletons. Sequenced sample: PBMCs. These TCRs come from a woman aged 30 to 39 in good health and CMV-seronegative. Both conserved end residues are part of each CDR3. The order of the fields is clone size, J gene, CDR3 length, V gene, D gene, CDR3 protein, CDR3 DNA. A D gene is named only where the DNA matches it firmly. Expanded clones get a size class; other rows say once, few or many, or leave the size out.

.	TRBJ2-3	15	TRBV4-1	TRBD2	CASSHGAGGADTQYF	TGCGCCAGCAGCCACGGGGCGGGGGGCGCAGATACGCAGTATTTT
.	TRBJ2-7	14	TRBV7-9	.	CASSFRGEPYEQYF	TGTGCCAGCAGCTTTCGGGGAGAGCCCTACGAGCAGTACTTC
.	TRBJ2-3	14	TRBV2	TRBD2	CATRRRGGTDTQYF	TGTGCCACTCGTCGGCGGGGGGGCACAGATACGCAGTATTTT
.	TRBJ1-1	15	TRBV7-6	.	CASSLSQGMNTEAFF	TGTGCCAGCAGCTTAAGCCAGGGGATGAACACTGAAGCTTTCTTT
.	TRBJ2-1	18	TRBV27	TRBD2	CASSLLAGGPSSYNEQFF	TGTGCCAGCAGTTTGTTAGCGGGGGGTCCGAGCTCCTACAATGAGCAGTTCTTC
.	TRBJ1-2	15	TRBV16	TRBD1	CASSRPGQVPYGYTF	TGTGCCAGCAGCCGACCAGGACAGGTCCCCTATGGCTACACCTTC
.	TRBJ1-2	14	TRBV7-9	.	CASSFLDSLQGYTF	TGTGCCAGCAGCTTCTTGGACTCATTACAGGGCTACACCTTC
.	TRBJ2-7	12	TRBV10-3	.	CAIRIQGDEQYF	TGTGCCATCAGGATACAGGGCGACGAGCAGTACTTC
.	TRBJ2-2	14	TRBV11-2	.	CASSFGQLTGELFF	TGTGCCAGCAGCTTCGGACAGCTCACCGGGGAGCTGTTTTTT
.	TRBJ1-1	13	TRBV2	.	CASTLGSNTEAFF	TGTGCCAGCACTCTGGGCAGCAACACTGAAGCTTTCTTT
.	TRBJ2-2	18	TRBV10-3	.	CAISEPTPGPRNTGELFF	TGTGCCATCAGTGAACCTACACCAGGGCCGCGGAACACCGGGGAGCTGTTTTTT
once	TRBJ1-6	15	TRBV7-2	.	CASRTGGGGNSPLHF	TGTGCCAGCCGAACGGGAGGGGGAGGAAATTCACCCCTCCACTTT
.	TRBJ2-5	13	TRBV7-6	.	CASSLGVQETQYF	TGTGCCAGCAGCTTAGGAGTCCAAGAGACCCAGTACTTC
.	TRBJ1-2	12	TRBV5-8	.	CASTGGLESYTF	TGTGCCAGCACCGGAGGCCTTGAGAGCTACACCTTC
.	TRBJ2-7	14	TRBV6-5	.	CASRTGTSSYEQYF	TGTGCCAGCAGGACCGGGACTTCCTCCTACGAGCAGTACTTC
.	TRBJ1-1	13	TRBV14	.	CASSPRGFTEAFF	TGTGCCAGCAGCCCCAGGGGTTTCACTGAAGCTTTCTTT
.	TRBJ1-6	15	TRBV5-4	.	CASSLVAGAGSPLHF	TGTGCCAGCAGCTTGGTGGCAGGGGCAGGTTCACCCCTCCACTTT
.	TRBJ2-3	15	TRBV9	.	CASSPGGALTDTQYF	TGTGCCAGCAGCCCCGGCGGTGCGCTGACAGATACGCAGTATTTT
.	TRBJ1-1	14	TRBV5-1	TRBD1	CASSPVGTGDEAFF	TGCGCCAGCAGTCCTGTGGGGACAGGGGATGAAGCTTTCTTT
few	TRBJ1-2	14	TRBV27	.	CASRSAGANYGYTF	TGTGCCAGCAGGTCAGCCGGAGCTAACTATGGCTACACCTTC
.	TRBJ2-7	16	TRBV9	.	CASSVGDWGKPYEQYF	TGTGCCAGCAGCGTAGGGGACTGGGGAAAACCCTACGAGCAGTACTTC
.	TRBJ2-2	17	TRBV15	TRBD1	CATSRVTGTVNTGELFF	TGTGCCACCAGCAGAGTAACCGGGACAGTCAACACCGGGGAGCTGTTTTTT
.	TRBJ2-3	16	TRBV7-9	TRBD1	CASSSGTGDGTDTQYF	TGTGCCAGCAGCTCAGGGACAGGGGACGGCACAGATACGCAGTATTTT
.	TRBJ1-2	14	TRBV9	.	CASSADRPNYGYTF	TGTGCCAGCAGCGCCGACAGGCCGAACTATGGCTACACCTTC
.	TRBJ1-2	15	TRBV7-2	TRBD1	CASSFSGTGVSGYTF	TGTGCCAGCAGCTTTTCCGGGACAGGCGTTAGTGGCTACACCTTC
.	TRBJ1-4	14	TRBV6-1	TRBD1	CASRQQGAAEKLFF	TGTGCCAGCAGGCAACAGGGGGCGGCTGAAAAACTGTTTTTT
.	TRBJ2-1	16	TRBV5-4	TRBD2	CASSPLPGLAQWGQFF	TGTGCCAGCAGCCCACTTCCGGGACTAGCTCAATGGGGGCAGTTCTTC
.	TRBJ2-6	15	TRBV5-4	TRBD2	CASREEGSGANVLTF	TGTGCCAGCCGGGAGGAGGGCTCTGGGGCCAACGTCCTGACTTTC
.	TRBJ2-1	15	TRBV19	TRBD1	CASSLRQGTYNEQFF	TGTGCCAGTAGTCTACGACAGGGCACCTACAATGAGCAGTTCTTC
.	TRBJ1-2	15	TRBV5-4	.	CASSPRQAQIYGYTF	TGTGCCAGCAGTCCCCGACAGGCCCAAATCTATGGCTACACCTTC
.	TRBJ1-3	17	TRBV19	TRBD1	CASSARDSRLSGNTIYF	TGTGCCAGTAGTGCCCGGGACAGCAGGCTCTCTGGAAACACCATATATTTT
.	TRBJ1-6	15	TRBV5-4	.	CASSLGKRLGSPLHF	TGTGCCAGCAGCTTGGGGAAAAGGCTAGGATCACCCCTCCACTTT
once	TRBJ1-6	14	TRBV7-9	TRBD1	CASSHQGAGSPLHF	TGTGCCAGCAGCCACCAGGGGGCTGGATCACCCCTCCACTTT
once	TRBJ1-2	17	TRBV5-1	.	CASSPSMGGRRAYGYTF	TGCGCCAGCAGCCCCTCGATGGGGGGGAGGCGGGCTTATGGCTACACCTTC
.	TRBJ2-1	11	TRBV5-4	.	CASRWGDEQFF	TGTGCCAGCAGGTGGGGGGATGAGCAGTTCTTC
.	TRBJ1-1	14	TRBV7-2	.	CASSIKNMNTEAFF	TGTGCCAGCAGCATAAAAAACATGAACACTGAAGCTTTCTTT
.	TRBJ2-5	18	TRBV5-6	TRBD2	CASSLRGVGGALQETQYF	TGTGCCAGCAGCTTGCGAGGGGTGGGAGGGGCCTTGCAAGAGACCCAGTACTTC
.	TRBJ2-5	18	TRBV5-6	TRBD2	CASSHPVLAGGSQTAQYF	TGTGCCAGCAGCCACCCTGTCCTAGCGGGGGGCTCCCAAACGGCCCAGTACTTC
.	TRBJ1-5	15	TRBV4-1	.	CASSQDRGRNQPQHF	TGCGCCAGCAGCCAAGATAGGGGCAGGAATCAGCCCCAGCATTTT
.	TRBJ2-5	18	TRBV18	.	CASSKGEGSRHYQETQYF	TGTGCCAGCTCAAAGGGGGAGGGCTCACGGCACTACCAAGAGACCCAGTACTTC
.	TRBJ2-2	15	TRBV5-4	.	CASSFLSGGTGELFF	TGTGCCAGCAGCTTCTTGTCCGGGGGCACCGGGGAGCTGTTTTTT
.	TRBJ1-6	21	TRBV14	TRBD1	CASSQASRRGPNRASNSPLHF	TGTGCCAGCAGCCAAGCGTCGAGGAGGGGGCCTAATCGGGCCTCAAATTCACCCCTCCACTTT
.	TRBJ2-3	17	TRBV6-4	TRBD2	CASSDSATSGGTDTQYF	TGTGCCAGCAGTGACTCCGCCACTAGCGGGGGCACAGATACGCAGTATTTT
.	TRBJ1-3	12	TRBV30	.	CAWSVQENTIYF	TGTGCCTGGAGTGTACAAGAAAACACCATATATTTT
many	TRBJ2-2	12	TRBV13	.	CASSSVSGELFF	TGTGCCAGCAGCTCCGTTAGCGGGGAGCTGTTTTTT
.	TRBJ2-5	15	TRBV27	TRBD1	CASSFVQGSMETQYF	TGTGCCAGCAGTTTCGTACAGGGGTCTATGGAGACCCAGTACTTC
.	TRBJ2-7	16	TRBV5-1	TRBD1	CASSLGPGQGVYEQYF	TGCGCCAGCAGCTTGGGCCCGGGACAGGGGGTCTACGAGCAGTACTTC
.	TRBJ2-7	14	TRBV10-3	.	CAISRTERNYEQYF	TGTGCCATCAGCAGGACAGAACGCAACTACGAGCAGTACTTC
.	TRBJ1-2	15	TRBV7-8	TRBD1	CASSLLPQGAGGYTF	TGTGCCAGCAGCTTGTTACCACAGGGGGCAGGGGGCTACACCTTC
.	TRBJ1-1	16	TRBV6-6	.	CASSYGPAGVNTEAFF	TGTGCCAGCAGTTACGGTCCCGCAGGGGTGAACACTGAAGCTTTCTTT
once	TRBJ2-1	16	TRBV5-1	TRBD2	CASSLKLAGDSNEQFF	TGCGCCAGCAGCTTGAAACTAGCGGGGGATTCTAATGAGCAGTTCTTC
.	TRBJ2-1	15	TRBV5-1	TRBD2	CASSRTSGDYNEQFF	TGCGCCAGCAGCCGGACTAGCGGCGACTACAATGAGCAGTTCTTC
.	TRBJ2-1	13	TRBV5-1	TRBD2	CASRDYGVDEQFF	TGCGCCAGCCGGGACTATGGTGTGGATGAGCAGTTCTTC